The 32 T cell receptor beta chains reported below all come from one sample, sequenced in a study of shared clonotypes between healthy human individuals. As defined, naive CD8 cells were CD45RO-negative and positively selected for CCR7, with terminally differentiated effector memory CD45RA+ cells excluded. Sequencing was performed with immunoSEQ multiplex PCR; in TCRdb, only in-frame clones are kept and a portion is missing. Among hundreds of thousands of clones listed, approximately 96% were seen once. Sequenced input: naive CD8+ T cells sorted from blood. The receptor set was obtained from a woman in her twenties or thirties in good health.

The J gene is TRBJ2-1, the V gene TRBV5-6, with unresolved D. V gave up 1 base and J gave up 5 bases, with 7 bases separating them. The CDR3 is made up of 13 amino acids. Germline lookup yields CDR1 SGHDT and CDR2 YYEEEE. CDR3 in amino acids: CASSLFRNNEQFF. In nucleotides, the CDR3 is TGTGCCAGCAGCTTGTTCCGGAACAATGAGCAGTTCTTC.

The V and J genes are TRBV6-6 and TRBJ2-7; possible D gene TRBD2, 5 bases. V dropped 6 bases and J dropped 2 bases, with 20 bases sitting between them. This CDR3 is built from 16 residues. Germline CDR1 reads MNHNY; CDR2 reads SVGAGI (reference sequence). The CDR3 DNA reads TGTGCCAGCAGACCCGAGGACTTCCTACAAACCTACGAGCAGTACTTC. Translation gives CASRPEDFLQTYEQYF.

J is TRBJ2-7 and V is TRBV7-9; 8 nucleotides align to TRBD2. The CDR3 is made up of 17 amino acids. With V trimmed by 4 bases and J by 1 base, 12 bases remained unmatched. The germline CDR1 and CDR2 sequences are SEHNR and FQNEAQ (reference sequence). The CDR3 sequence: CASSSAHGGLESYEQYF. The CDR3 DNA reads TGTGCCAGCAGCTCCGCCCACGGGGGACTAGAGTCCTACGAGCAGTACTTC.

The table lists this clone with a count of one. The chain uses TRBV28 and TRBJ2-7; D remains ambiguous. CDR3 length: 14 amino acids. Between the trimmed V and J ends, which lost 3 bases and 2 bases, there was a span of 11 bases. The germline gives CDR1 MDHEN, CDR2 SYDVKM. The DNA of the CDR3 is TGTGCCAGCAGTTTTATCCCCGAGACCTACGAGCAGTACTTC. Translating gives CASSFIPETYEQYF.

In its sample, this clone was seen once. The chain links TRBV10-3 to TRBJ1-3; tentatively, D is TRBD1 (6 bases). Trimming removed 9 bases at V and 7 bases at J, with 13 bases between. The CDR3 is 12 amino acids. Germline values: CDR1 ENHRY, CDR2 SYGVKD. In nucleotides, the CDR3 is TGTGCCATAGCCCAGGGGAGTAACACCATATATTTT. Encoded protein: CAIAQGSNTIYF.

This sequence joins TRBV10-2 and TRBJ2-4, with no clear D. Germline CDR1 and CDR2: WSHSY and SAAADI. The CDR3 contains 14 residues. V lost 7 bases, J lost 0 bases, and 10 bases lay in between. The CDR3 region is CASNPGLAKNIQYF. For the CDR3, the DNA is TGCGCCAGCAACCCCGGTCTAGCCAAAAACATTCAGTACTTC.

The gene calls are TRBV13 and TRBJ2-3; 16 bases match TRBD2. From germline, CDR1 is PRHDT and CDR2 FYEKMQ (reference sequence). Trimming took 4 bases from V and 6 from J; bases not matched to a gene: 4. This CDR3 contains 16 residues. In nucleotides, the CDR3 is TGTGCCAGCAGCTCCGGGACTAGCGGGAGGGGCGATACGCAGTATTTT. Translating it yields CASSSGTSGRGDTQYF.

This chain links TRBV5-5 with TRBJ2-7, with 7 positions matching TRBD2. The CDR3 contains 13 residues. In germline, CDR1 is SGHKS, CDR2 YYEKEE (reference sequence). With V trimmed by 4 bases and J by 0 bases, 1 base remained unmatched. CDR3 DNA sequence: TGTGCCAGCAGCGGGACTATCTCCTACGAGCAGTACTTC. It yields the protein CASSGTISYEQYF.

The J gene is TRBJ1-4, the V gene TRBV28; no clear D. CDR1 is MDHEN, CDR2 SYDVKM, per germline. The CDR3 extends over 13 amino acids. Trimming took 2 bases from V and 4 from J, leaving 5 bases between them. The CDR3 region has the DNA TGTGCCAGCAGTTTAGCCGTTAATGAAAAACTGTTTTTT. Translated: CASSLAVNEKLFF. The full variable domain, its missing parts supplied by reference TRBV28 and TRBJ1-4, is DVKVTQSSRYLVKRTGEKVFLECVQDMDHENMFWYRQDPGLGLRLIYFSYDVKMKEKGDIPEGYSVSREKKERFSLILESASTNQTSMYLCASSLAVNEKLFFGSGTQLSVL.

The chain couples TRBV11-2 to TRBJ2-7; possible D gene TRBD2, 5 bases. Germline V gene data show CDR1 as SGHAT and CDR2 as FQNNGV. CDR3 size: 13 residues. The V and J ends lost 7 bases and 6 bases respectively, with 16 bases between them. The CDR3 nucleotides are TGTGCCAGCACTCCCGCCGGGATCGCCGAGCAGTACTTC. Protein sequence: CASTPAGIAEQYF.

This chain links TRBV5-6 with TRBJ1-3; D perhaps matches TRBD1 (5 bases). Germline-derived CDR1 and CDR2 are SGHDT and YYEEEE. This CDR3 spans 14 amino acids. Trimming took 3 bases from V and 9 from J, leaving 16 bases between them. CDR3 in amino acids: CASSSPSTDTTIYF. CDR3 sequence (DNA): TGTGCCAGCAGCTCACCATCGACAGATACCACCATATATTTT. The full variable domain, in which reference TRBV5-6 and TRBJ1-3 provide the parts outside the CDR3, is DAGVTQSPTHLIKTRGQQVTLRCSPKSGHDTVSWYQQALGQGPQFIFQYYEEEERQRGNFPDRFSGHQFPNYSSELNVNALLLGDSALYLCASSSPSTDTTIYFGEGSWLTVV.

This rearrangement joins TRBV28 to TRBJ1-2, with a tentative D call TRBD1 (5 bases). This CDR3 has 15 residues. CDR1 is MDHEN and CDR2 is SYDVKM in the germline V gene. V was pared by 2 bases and J by 2 bases, with 12 bases between. The CDR3 DNA sequence: TGTGCCAGCAGTTTAGTAGCCTACAGGAACTATGGCTACACCTTC. As protein: CASSLVAYRNYGYTF.

Worth noting for this clone: The sample contains more than one DNA sequence encoding this CDR3. This rearrangement joins TRBV13 to TRBJ2-7, with D unclear. The germline V and J ends were trimmed by 0 bases and 3 bases, with 9 bases remaining between them. Germline V gene sequence: CDR1 PRHDT, CDR2 FYEKMQ (reference sequence). The CDR3 spans 14 residues. The CDR3 coding sequence is TGTGCCAGCAGCTTAGGAGGAACTGGCTACGAGCAGTACTTC. Protein product: CASSLGGTGYEQYF.

This clone was detected once. The gene calls are TRBV5-8 and TRBJ1-4; maybe TRBD1 (5 bases). This CDR3 has 16 residues. The V gene's germline CDR1 is SGHTS and CDR2 YDEGEE. V gave up 2 bases and J gave up 0 bases, with 11 bases separating them. CDR3 bases: TGTGCCAGCAGCTTAGGTCAGGGTTCAACTAATGAAAAACTGTTTTTT. As protein: CASSLGQGSTNEKLFF.

V usage is TRBV9 and J usage is TRBJ2-3, with 8 positions matching TRBD2. This CDR3 has 13 residues. The ends lost 4 bases at V and 6 bases at J; junction bases unmatched: 4. The germline CDR1 and CDR2 sequences are SGDLS and YYNGEE. As DNA, the CDR3 is TGTGCCAGCAGCTCCCGACTAGCGGATACGCAGTATTTT. Protein: CASSSRLADTQYF.

The chain joins TRBV10-3 to TRBJ2-5; D is perhaps TRBD1 or TRBD2 (5 bases each). This CDR3 contains 15 residues. Germline CDR1 ENHRY, CDR2 SYGVKD. V lost 0 bases to trimming and J lost 1 base, with 9 bases between them. CDR3 bases: TGTGCCATCAGTGAGTCCGGGACCGCCCAAGAGACCCAGTACTTC. Encoded protein: CAISESGTAQETQYF.

The chain has TRBV10-1 and TRBJ2-7; 8 bases are a match to TRBD1. Germline-derived CDR1 and CDR2 are WNHNN and SYGVQD (reference sequence). The CDR3 extends over 13 amino acids. V shed 6 bases, J shed 6 bases, and the junction held 7 bases outside the gene matches. The DNA for the CDR3 is TGCGCCAGCAGCGACAGGGGATCCCTCGAGCAGTACTTC. Residues: CASSDRGSLEQYF.

V usage is TRBV27 and J usage is TRBJ2-2; D gene uncertain. The CDR3 runs 16 residues. Germline V gene sequence: CDR1 MNHEY, CDR2 SMNVEV (reference sequence). V lost 7 bases and J lost 3, with 18 bases in between. The CDR3 is CASIAAARLYTGELFF. The CDR3, as DNA: TGTGCCAGCATCGCGGCGGCCCGGCTATACACCGGGGAGCTGTTTTTT.

The V gene is TRBV13, the J gene TRBJ2-2, with 7 bases that match TRBD2. Germline assignment: CDR1 PRHDT and CDR2 FYEKMQ (reference sequence). The CDR3 consists of 14 residues. V lost 5 bases and J lost 6; bases outside the gene matches: 6. The CDR3 sequence is CASSASSGAGELFF. CDR3 DNA: TGTGCCAGCAGCGCATCGAGCGGGGCCGGGGAGCTGTTTTTT. Together with reference TRBV13 and TRBJ2-2, the CDR3 gives the full variable domain: AAGVIQSPRHLIKEKRETATLKCYPIPRHDTVYWYQQGPGQDPQFLISFYEKMQSDKGSIPDRFSAQQFSDYHSELNMSSLELGDSALYFCASSASSGAGELFFGEGSRLTVL.

This clone has just one count. The V and J genes are TRBV18 and TRBJ1-1; D ambiguous. V shed 3 bases and J shed 0 bases, with 8 bases lying between them. In germline, CDR1 is KGHSH, CDR2 LQKENI. CDR3 length equals 14 residues. Here the CDR3 DNA reads TGTGCCAGCTCACCGGTTGAGGTGAACACTGAAGCTTTCTTT. Its protein is CASSPVEVNTEAFF.

This clone was seen a single time. This chain links TRBV6-5 with TRBJ1-3; the match to TRBD1 covers 7 bases. Germline lookup yields CDR1 MNHEY and CDR2 SVGAGI. CDR3 length equals 15 residues. Trimming removed 5 bases from V and 2 bases from J; junction bases left unmatched: 6. The CDR3 is CASSPTGTTGNTIYF. The CDR3 bases are TGTGCCAGCAGTCCGACAGGGACGACTGGAAACACCATATATTTT.

The CDR3 loop is CASSLKGVPYEQYF. In DNA form, the CDR3 reads TGTGCCAGCAGCTTAAAGGGGGTCCCCTACGAGCAGTACTTC. This sequence joins TRBV11-2 and TRBJ2-7, with a possible D match to TRBD1 (6 bases). The CDR3 sequence is 14 residues long. The germline CDR1 and CDR2 sequences are SGHAT and FQNNGV. Between the trimmed V and J ends, which lost 2 bases and 2 bases, there was a span of 10 bases.

The J gene is TRBJ1-1, the V gene TRBV27; possible D gene TRBD1, 5 bases. V lost 6 bases to trimming and J lost 3 bases, with 14 bases between them. Germline-derived CDR1 and CDR2 are MNHEY and SMNVEV (reference sequence). This CDR3 region has 14 residues. The CDR3: CASRQRDGYTEAFF. The CDR3 DNA sequence: TGTGCCAGCAGACAACGGGACGGCTACACTGAAGCTTTCTTT.

The chain combines TRBV7-9 with TRBJ2-2; D might be TRBD2 (5 bases). Germline V gene data show CDR1 as SEHNR and CDR2 as FQNEAQ (reference sequence). V was shortened by 4 bases and J by 4 bases, with 13 bases between the two germline ends. The CDR3 totals 15 residues. DNA for the CDR3: TGTGCCAGCAGCTCCTCGAGGGTTGGCACCGGGGAGCTGTTTTTT. Translating gives CASSSSRVGTGELFF.

Here the CDR3 DNA reads TGCGCCAGCAGCCCTCTGGGACTAGCGGGAGCAACGAACACCGGGGAGCTGTTTTTT. This gives the protein CASSPLGLAGATNTGELFF. The V and J genes are TRBV4-1 and TRBJ2-2; 14 bases fit TRBD2. In germline, CDR1 is MGHRA, CDR2 YSYEKL. This CDR3 contains 19 residues. J lost 0 bases, V lost 4 bases, and 7 bases had no gene match.

This chain links TRBV4-2 with TRBJ2-6; D is undetermined. Germline CDR1 is LGHNA and CDR2 is YNFKEQ. Trimming shortened V by 8 bases and J by 2 bases, and 7 bases separated the two germline ends. The CDR3 has 13 amino acids. CDR3 sequence (DNA): TGTGCCAGCCTCGAAGCTGGGGCCAACGTCCTGACTTTC. It specifies CASLEAGANVLTF.

V gene TRBV2 combines with J gene TRBJ1-5; 7 bases fit TRBD1. This CDR3 contains 14 residues. CDR1 and CDR2 from the germline V gene are SNHLY and FYNNEI. V was clipped by 6 bases and J by 3 bases; unmatched bases: 5. The CDR3 sequence is CASRPTGVNQPQHF. CDR3 nucleotides: TGTGCCAGCAGGCCCACAGGGGTCAATCAGCCCCAGCATTTT.

This rearrangement joins TRBV6-6 to TRBJ2-5; TRBD1 might be the D (5 bases). CDR1 and CDR2 from the germline V gene are MNHNY and SVGAGI (reference sequence). The CDR3 sequence is 14 residues long. The V end was cut by 0 bases, the J end by 1 base, with 6 bases between. CDR3 in amino acids: CASSYSDSQETQYF. CDR3 nucleotide sequence: TGTGCCAGCAGTTACTCCGACAGCCAAGAGACCCAGTACTTC.

The chain links TRBV4-1 to TRBJ2-1, with a possible D match to TRBD1 (5 bases). The CDR3 is made up of 15 amino acids. The germline V and J ends were trimmed by 0 bases and 9 bases, with 15 bases remaining between them. The germline V gene has CDR1 MGHRA and CDR2 YSYEKL. CDR3 nucleotide sequence: TGCGCCAGCAGCCAAGATGACAGTCCCCCGGGTGAGCAGTTCTTC. Translation gives CASSQDDSPPGEQFF.

The chain recombines TRBV19 with TRBJ2-7; 7 positions match TRBD2. Trimming cost V 1 base and J 0 bases; bases outside gene matches: 6. The CDR3 has 16 amino acids. Germline V gives CDR1 LNHDA, CDR2 SQIVND (reference sequence). The CDR3 DNA follows: TGTGCCAGTAGTATAGGGACGGGAGGCCCCTCCTACGAGCAGTACTTC. This sequence encodes CASSIGTGGPSYEQYF.

The rearrangement links TRBV11-2 to TRBJ2-2, with a weak D call TRBD2 (5 bases). This CDR3 region has 13 residues. In germline, CDR1 is SGHAT, CDR2 FQNNGV. V was pared by 6 bases and J by 5 bases, with 10 bases between. CDR3: CASSIGRTGELFF. The CDR3 DNA follows: TGTGCCAGCAGTATAGGGAGAACCGGGGAGCTGTTTTTT.

This chain connects TRBV6-1 to TRBJ1-5, with D tentatively TRBD1 (6 bases). The CDR3 is 18 residues long. The germline V gene encodes CDR1 MNHNS and CDR2 SASEGT. V lost 2 bases and J lost 3, with 20 bases in between. The CDR3 DNA reads TGTGCCAGCAGTGAACTAAACAGGGCCGTTACCTACAATCAGCCCCAGCATTTT. This sequence encodes CASSELNRAVTYNQPQHF.